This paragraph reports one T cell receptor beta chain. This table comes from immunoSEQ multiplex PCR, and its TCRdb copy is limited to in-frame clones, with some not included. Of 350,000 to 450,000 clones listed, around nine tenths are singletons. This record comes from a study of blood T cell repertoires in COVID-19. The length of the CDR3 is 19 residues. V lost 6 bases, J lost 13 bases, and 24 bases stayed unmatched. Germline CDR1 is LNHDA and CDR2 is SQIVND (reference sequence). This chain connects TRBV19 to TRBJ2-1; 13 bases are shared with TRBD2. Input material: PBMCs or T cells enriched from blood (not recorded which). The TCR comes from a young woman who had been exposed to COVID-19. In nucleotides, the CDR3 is TGTGCCAGTAGCAAAGGGTTGGGTGAGGGGGTGCGGACTAGCGGGAGACAGTTCTTC. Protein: CASSKGLGEGVRTSGRQFF. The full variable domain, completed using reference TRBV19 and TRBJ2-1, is DGGITQSPKYLFRKEGQNVTLSCEQNLNHDAMYWYRQDPGQGLRLIYYSQIVNDFQKGDIAEGYSVSREKKESFPLTVTSAQKNPTAFYLCASSKGLGEGVRTSGRQFFGPGTRLTVL.